This TCR beta chain is from a study of CDR3 diversity in severe acne. CDR3 length: 12 amino acids. Germline-derived CDR1 and CDR2 are LGHDT and YNNKEL (reference sequence). Trimming took off 0 bases at V and 9 bases at J, with 6 bases between the two ends. In TCRdb, the PCR reads were re-called with MiXCR into one record per CDR3 protein. Of roughly 81,000 distinct CDR3 sequences listed, approximately 52% are singletons. There are many counts of this clonotype. The chain links TRBV3-1 to TRBJ1-5, with D hard to call. The receptor was isolated from a male donor in good health, serving as a control. Sequencing input: blood. The CDR3 sequence: CASSQEGGPQHF. For the CDR3, the DNA is TGTGCCAGCAGCCAAGAGGGAGGGCCCCAGCATTTT.